The source of this TCR beta chain is a study of cytomegalovirus exposure and HLA in healthy donors. For the study at large: One earlier analysis, a look at 150 million to 200 million T cells, found some 100 million unique TCR beta sequences.

Germline V gives CDR1 SNHLY, CDR2 FYNNEI. The trim removed 4 bases at V and 5 bases at J, leaving 14 bases unmatched. The CDR3 loop spans 18 amino acids. The study, taken as a whole, reports: In a later analysis, parvovirus B19, influenza, CMV and Epstein-Barr virus appeared linked to several top co-occurrence clusters. Cytomegalovirus association was assigned to around 150 TCR beta chains.

To note about this clone: The antigen is unknown.

The PCR employed 60 Vbeta primers together with 13 Jbeta primers. The table came from immunoSEQ multiplex PCR; TCRdb's copy has only in-frame clones and leaves some out. This sample carries around 85,000 clones, 75% to 90% of them seen once, and the ten largest clones take about 30%. The receptor's source is a man aged 50-59 years in good health and CMV-seropositive. Sample: PBMCs. The chain carries TRBV2 and TRBJ2-7, with 13 bases matching TRBD2. CDR3 residues: CASSVYQLAGGFGDEQYF. CDR3 in DNA: TGTGCCAGCAGTGTCTACCAACTAGCGGGAGGGTTTGGGGACGAGCAGTACTTC.